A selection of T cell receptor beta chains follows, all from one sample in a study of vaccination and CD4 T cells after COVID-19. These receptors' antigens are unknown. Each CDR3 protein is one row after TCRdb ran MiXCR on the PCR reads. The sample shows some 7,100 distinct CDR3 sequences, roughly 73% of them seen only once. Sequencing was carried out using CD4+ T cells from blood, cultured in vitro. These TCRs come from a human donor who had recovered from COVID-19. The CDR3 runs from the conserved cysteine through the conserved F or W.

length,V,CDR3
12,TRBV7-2,CASSRVSYEQYF
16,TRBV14,CASSLPSGRRTGELFF
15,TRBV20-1,CSARVSDGSNQPQHF
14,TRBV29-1,CSATTGTGGYEQYF
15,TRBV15,CATSRDGSKNTEAFF
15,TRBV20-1,CSARDLNRLNTEAFF
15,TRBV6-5,CASSYAGTGNQPQHF
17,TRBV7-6,CASSLGTDNLSGNTIYF
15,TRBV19,CASSPPGTGAYGYTF
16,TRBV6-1,CASSEAGGRSNQPQHF
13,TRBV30,CAWSRREGYGYTF
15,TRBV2,CASSEIQGARETQYF
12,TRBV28,CASNIQTTEAFF
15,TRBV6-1,CASRLTGTGDSPLHF
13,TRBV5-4,CASSFGGPETQYF
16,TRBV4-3,CASSQGQGALNYGYTF
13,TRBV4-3,CASSQQANQPQHF